The 22 T cell receptor beta chains below come from one sample, sequenced in a study of blood T cell repertoires in COVID-19. Clones were read by immunoSEQ multiplex PCR, and TCRdb kept only the in-frame ones, dropping some. The data contain about 240,000 clones, under 85% of them seen just once; the ten biggest clones take up about 2%. What was sequenced was peripheral blood. The source is a man aged 25-40 years who had recovered from COVID-19.

The CDR3 reads CASSLSMDTPGELFF. The DNA for the CDR3 is TGTGCCAGCTCACTATCGATGGACACCCCCGGGGAGCTGTTTTTT. The chain joins TRBV18 to TRBJ2-2; D might be TRBD1 (5 bases). Trimming removed 4 bases at V and 6 bases at J, with 15 bases between. This CDR3 has 15 amino acids. The germline V gene has CDR1 KGHSH and CDR2 LQKENI.

This clone was counted once. The chain is built from TRBV28 and TRBJ2-5, with D tentatively TRBD2 (5 bases). CDR1 MDHEN and CDR2 SYDVKM come from the germline V gene. The CDR3 has 13 amino acids. The V end was cut by 4 bases, the J end by 5 bases, with 11 bases between. CDR3 residues: CASSSGDLETQYF. As DNA, the CDR3 is TGTGCCAGCAGTTCCGGGGATTTGGAGACCCAGTACTTC.

The CDR3 coding sequence is TGTGCCAGTAGCGGGGGACTAGCGACAGATACGCAGTATTTT. Protein sequence: CASSGGLATDTQYF. The chain carries TRBV19 and TRBJ2-3, with 10 bases identical to TRBD2. The CDR3 loop spans 14 amino acids. Germline lookup yields CDR1 LNHDA and CDR2 SQIVND (reference sequence). With V trimmed by 6 bases and J by 3 bases, 3 bases remained unmatched.

This clone came up a few times. This rearrangement joins TRBV5-4 to TRBJ2-3; the match to TRBD2 covers 15 bases. The CDR3 loop spans 17 amino acids. The germline V gene has CDR1 SGHNT and CDR2 YYREEE (reference sequence). V was pared by 3 bases and J by 3 bases, with 5 bases of the junction left unmatched. CDR3 bases: TGTGCCAGCAGCTCGGGACTAGCGGGGGGTGGGACAGATACGCAGTATTTT. Its protein is CASSSGLAGGGTDTQYF.

The table lists this clone with a count of one. J is TRBJ1-2 and V is TRBV29-1; 7 bases fit TRBD1. The CDR3 covers 11 residues. CDR1 SQVTM and CDR2 ANQGSEA come from the germline V gene. With V trimmed by 6 bases and J by 8 bases, 6 bases remained unmatched. CDR3 in DNA: TGCAGCGTATGGGTACAGGGGGGCTACACCTTC. Encoded protein: CSVWVQGGYTF.

In its sample, this clone was seen a few times. The J gene is TRBJ1-2, the V gene TRBV7-9; 8 positions match TRBD1. The CDR3 contains 15 residues. V shed 2 bases, J shed 4 bases, and the junction held 6 bases outside the gene matches. Germline V gene data show CDR1 as SEHNR and CDR2 as FQNEAQ (reference sequence). CDR3 in DNA: TGTGCCAGCAGCTTACATCAGGGGGCAGCCTATGGCTACACCTTC. Translating it yields CASSLHQGAAYGYTF.

The J gene is TRBJ1-5, the V gene TRBV4-1, with D unclear. Trimming took off 1 base at V and 7 bases at J, with 8 bases between the two ends. There are 13 residues in the CDR3. Germline CDR1 is MGHRA and CDR2 is YSYEKL. The CDR3 reads CASSQAVTQPQHF. CDR3 DNA: TGCGCCAGCAGCCAAGCAGTCACCCAGCCCCAGCATTTT.

V is TRBV6-1 and J is TRBJ2-2, with D maybe TRBD1 (5 bases). The CDR3 contains 16 residues. Trimming removed 1 base at V and 1 base at J, with 10 bases between. The V gene's germline CDR1 is MNHNS and CDR2 SASEGT. This CDR3 reads CASSEVQGQNTGELFF. DNA of the CDR3: TGTGCCAGCAGTGAAGTTCAGGGTCAGAACACCGGGGAGCTGTTTTTT.

This clone showed up just once. The J gene is TRBJ2-3, the V gene TRBV5-1, with TRBD2 matching 7 bases. Germline V gene sequence: CDR1 SGHRS, CDR2 YFSETQ. The CDR3 is made up of 14 amino acids. V was pared by 1 base and J by 3 bases, with 2 bases of the junction left unmatched. In DNA form, the CDR3 reads TGCGCCAGCAGCTTGATGGGACTAACAGATACGCAGTATTTT. Translation: CASSLMGLTDTQYF.

The genes are TRBV6-5 and TRBJ2-1; no definite D call. The CDR3 extends over 14 amino acids. The germline gives CDR1 MNHEY, CDR2 SVGAGI. Trimming stripped 7 bases from V and 0 bases from J, with 10 bases between. The CDR3 loop reads CASNPWSSYNEQFF. The DNA of the CDR3 is TGTGCCAGCAATCCGTGGAGCTCCTACAATGAGCAGTTCTTC.

CDR3 residues: CASSLRGGGEKLFF. As DNA, the CDR3 is TGCGCCAGCAGTCTGAGGGGAGGCGGGGAAAAACTGTTTTTT. The chain combines TRBV5-1 with TRBJ1-4; D is perhaps TRBD1 (5 bases). The germline CDR1 and CDR2 sequences are SGHRS and YFSETQ. The CDR3 runs 14 residues. Trimming pared 5 bases from V and 8 bases from J, leaving 16 bases between.

The CDR3 reads CASSLGTGDRGYTEAFF. CDR3 nucleotide sequence: TGCGCCAGCAGCTTGGGTACAGGGGATAGGGGGTACACTGAAGCTTTCTTT. The chain employs TRBV5-1 and TRBJ1-1, with TRBD1 matching 7 bases. Germline values: CDR1 SGHRS, CDR2 YFSETQ. The CDR3 totals 17 residues. Germline trimming cut 0 bases from V and 3 bases from J; bases unmatched to any gene: 11.

CDR3 bases: TGTGCCAGTAGTGTCGGGGGAAGCTCCTACAATGAGCAGTTCTTC. Its protein is CASSVGGSSYNEQFF. The rearrangement joins TRBV19 to TRBJ2-1; D possibly corresponds to TRBD2 (6 bases). This CDR3 has 15 amino acids. Germline V gives CDR1 LNHDA, CDR2 SQIVND (reference sequence). The V end was cut by 5 bases, the J end by 0 bases, with 11 bases between.

The DNA for the CDR3 is TGCGCCAGCAGCGACGACGACACGATACCCACTGAAGCTTTCTTT. This sequence encodes CASSDDDTIPTEAFF. The chain links TRBV5-1 to TRBJ1-1; D is undetermined. Trimming took off 4 bases at V and 4 bases at J, with 17 bases between the two ends. This CDR3 region has 15 residues. The germline CDR1 and CDR2 sequences are SGHRS and YFSETQ. The whole variable domain, filled in from reference TRBV5-1 and TRBJ1-1, reads KAGVTQTPRYLIKTRGQQVTLSCSPISGHRSVSWYQQTPGQGLQFLFEYFSETQRNKGNFPGRFSGRQFSNSRSEMNVSTLELGDSALYLCASSDDDTIPTEAFFGQGTRLTVV.

The chain uses TRBV2 and TRBJ1-4; D is unresolved. V lost 2 bases, J lost 6 bases, and 10 bases lay in between. The CDR3 contains 14 residues. Per the germline V gene, CDR1 is SNHLY and CDR2 is FYNNEI. DNA for the CDR3: TGTGCCAGCAGTGAAAGGCGGGCAGATGAAAAACTGTTTTTT. Translating gives CASSERRADEKLFF. Variable domain in full (rest from reference TRBV2 and TRBJ1-4): EPEVTQTPSHQVTQMGQEVILRCVPISNHLYFYWYRQILGQKVEFLVSFYNNEISEKSEIFDDQFSVERPDGSNFTLKIRSTKLEDSAMYFCASSERRADEKLFFGSGTQLSVL.

The chain joins TRBV7-3 to TRBJ2-6; D remains ambiguous. Germline assignment: CDR1 SGHTA and CDR2 FQGTGA. V lost 7 bases, J lost 0 bases, and 4 bases lay in between. This CDR3 spans 13 amino acids. This CDR3 is CASTLSGANVLTF. CDR3 DNA sequence: TGTGCCAGCACCCTCTCTGGGGCCAACGTCCTGACTTTC.

The gene calls are TRBV11-2 and TRBJ2-7; D not resolved. Germline V gene sequence: CDR1 SGHAT, CDR2 FQNNGV. V lost 4 bases, J lost 3 bases, and 4 bases lay in between. CDR3 length: 11 amino acids. DNA of the CDR3: TGTGCCAGCAGCTCCATCTACGAGCAGTACTTC. It codes for CASSSIYEQYF.

This chain links TRBV27 with TRBJ2-1; 9 nucleotides line up with TRBD2. The CDR3 runs 16 residues. The V gene end was trimmed by 3 bases and the J gene end by 4 bases; junction bases not matched to a gene: 7. Germline-derived CDR1 and CDR2 are MNHEY and SMNVEV (reference sequence). In DNA, the CDR3 is TGTGCCAGCAGTTTCGTCGCTAGCGGGGTATACAATGAGCAGTTCTTC. Its translation is CASSFVASGVYNEQFF.

This rearrangement joins TRBV19 to TRBJ2-6; D is perhaps TRBD1 (6 bases). The CDR3 spans 17 residues. Trimming pared 4 bases from V and 0 bases from J, leaving 13 bases between. Germline V gene lookup returns CDR1 LNHDA and CDR2 SQIVND (reference sequence). The DNA for the CDR3 is TGTGCCAGTAGTACCTATCTACAGGGCTCTGGGGCCAACGTCCTGACTTTC. Protein sequence: CASSTYLQGSGANVLTF. Complete variable domain (other parts from reference TRBV19 and TRBJ2-6): DGGITQSPKYLFRKEGQNVTLSCEQNLNHDAMYWYRQDPGQGLRLIYYSQIVNDFQKGDIAEGYSVSREKKESFPLTVTSAQKNPTAFYLCASSTYLQGSGANVLTFGAGSRLTVL.

The V gene is TRBV5-6, the J gene TRBJ2-1; tentatively, D is TRBD1 (6 bases). V lost 0 bases and J lost 2, with 15 bases in between. The CDR3 is 17 amino acids. Germline V gene data show CDR1 as SGHDT and CDR2 as YYEEEE. The CDR3 bases are TGTGCCAGCAGCTTGGGGGGACCGGGACAAGCCTACAATGAGCAGTTCTTC. It translates to CASSLGGPGQAYNEQFF.

The chain carries TRBV7-2 and TRBJ2-2, with 12 bases identical to TRBD2. The CDR3 totals 17 residues. The V gene end was trimmed by 1 base and the J gene end by 4 bases; junction bases not matched to a gene: 4. The germline CDR1 and CDR2 sequences are SGHTA and FQGNSA. CDR3 in amino acids: CASSLVPSGGVTGELFF. CDR3 DNA sequence: TGTGCCAGCAGCTTAGTCCCTAGCGGGGGGGTCACCGGGGAGCTGTTTTTT. Using reference TRBV7-2 and TRBJ2-2 for the parts outside the CDR3, the full variable domain is GAGVSQSPSNKVTEKGKDVELRCDPISGHTALYWYRQSLGQGLEFLIYFQGNSAPDKSGLPSDRFSAERTGGSVSTLTIQRTQQEDSAVYLCASSLVPSGGVTGELFFGEGSRLTVL.

This clone was seen only a few times. The gene calls are TRBV19 and TRBJ1-5; TRBD1 is a possible D gene (6 bases). Trimming took off 7 bases at V and 7 bases at J, with 17 bases between the two ends. Germline V gene sequence: CDR1 LNHDA, CDR2 SQIVND (reference sequence). The CDR3 has 14 amino acids. DNA of the CDR3: TGTGCCAGTACAATAGCGGGGGCTTACCAGCCCCAGCATTTT. Residues: CASTIAGAYQPQHF.